This TCR beta chain was identified in a study of regulatory T cells in long-lasting Graves disease (dated by TCRdb to the early 2020s). Regarding the research as a whole: To count as having persistent Graves' disease, a patient had to have received antithyroid drug treatment for over 5 years with TSH receptor autoantibodies remaining persistently positive. This study used TCR sequencing and RNA sequencing of peripheral blood to compare persistent Graves' disease patients against newly diagnosed Graves' disease patients. The study was registered as a clinical trial and conducted in China. TCR sequencing covered around 13 persistent and 20 newly diagnosed Graves' disease patients, about 35 samples in total. Persistent Graves' disease patients in the clinical cohort had taken antithyroid drugs for roughly ten years on average. Points the paper makes about the study in general: Sequencing and analysis were restricted to the TCR beta chain. Persistent disease showed preferential use of TRBV28, TRBJ1-2 and TRBJ2-5, whereas newly diagnosed disease favored TRBV20-1 and TRBJ2-1. The study examined only peripheral blood because the primary lesion, thyroid tissue, could not be accessed. Lower TCR Shannon entropy and fewer highly expanded clones were observed in persistent Graves' disease patients than in newly diagnosed patients, which suggested clonal expansion. Patients with persistent disease shared more public clonotypes (around 2,500) than newly diagnosed patients did (approximately 1,000). The authors noted that the small sample size was a limitation that may lower accuracy.

The cysteine opens and the phenylalanine closes a CDR3 of 16 amino acids. Solely the CDR3 DNA is kept, with 48 bases framed from the first base. According to the germline V gene, CDR1 reads MNHEY and CDR2 reads SVGEGT. Ends trimmed: V by 4 bases, J by 4 bases; bases unmatched to a gene: 11. This clonotype was picked up a small number of times. The clone's antigen remains unknown. No qualities accompany the bases; no much larger clone lies one base away. The protocol used for the library was multiplex PCR. The sequencing machine was an Illumina HiSeq 4000. iRepertoire HTBI primers and Arm-PCR amplification of CDR3 regions were used to construct TCR beta libraries. Gel purification was performed on PCR products prior to sequencing. From the authors' description of their analysis: Gene usage analysis of CDR3 amino acid clonotypes relied on the approximately 60 TRBV and 12 to 15 TRBJ segments identified across samples. COPE and FqMerger were used to merge the filtered high-quality paired reads into contigs. BLAST was used to align contigs to the IMGT TRBV, TRBD and TRBJ reference genes, and CDR3 was defined following IMGT. Any clonotype with a frequency above 0.1% was counted as a highly expanded clone. Repertoire diversity was measured by Shannon entropy, and V-J evenness by the Gini coefficient. A clonotype found in more than one individual was treated as public. Through fastp at Q25 and MiXCR, TCRdb rebuilt clones from the public reads, retaining in-frame beta chains. Records with the same CDR3 protein are collapsed into one entry carrying the most frequent genes and DNA. TCRdb, not the original authors, processed these V and J calls. This sample is represented by about 400,000 distinct CDR3 sequences; 20% to 25% of them were singletons. Less than 25% of the sample comes from the top ten.

Sample time point, as interpreted from the label and publication: persistent/refractory GD, antithyroid drugs over 5 years with positive TRAb. For both TCR sequencing and RNA sequencing, RNA was extracted from PBMCs using TRIzol. The diagnosis of Graves' disease followed American Thyroid Association guidelines. Patients for the study were recruited at an endocrinology department in Xi'an, China. Each patient gave approximately 10 milliliters of peripheral blood, collected in an EDTA anticoagulant tube. Ficoll Paque Plus density gradient separation was used to isolate PBMCs, and no further T cell sorting was performed. An Agilent 2100 Bioanalyzer and agarose gel were used to check RNA quality, and a NanoDrop 2000 was used to measure RNA concentration.

The source of this sequence is a female donor with Graves disease. The sequence is built from TRBV6-2 or TRBV6-3 and TRBJ1-1; 8 bases in the middle match TRBD1. The specimen comprised peripheral blood mononuclear cells (PBMCs), sampled when the disease was refractory, from a patient treated with antithyroid drugs. The base sequence is TGTGCCAGCAGTTCCGGGATCAATGACAGGGGCACTGAAGCTTTCTTT. Its product reads: CASSSGINDRGTEAFF.